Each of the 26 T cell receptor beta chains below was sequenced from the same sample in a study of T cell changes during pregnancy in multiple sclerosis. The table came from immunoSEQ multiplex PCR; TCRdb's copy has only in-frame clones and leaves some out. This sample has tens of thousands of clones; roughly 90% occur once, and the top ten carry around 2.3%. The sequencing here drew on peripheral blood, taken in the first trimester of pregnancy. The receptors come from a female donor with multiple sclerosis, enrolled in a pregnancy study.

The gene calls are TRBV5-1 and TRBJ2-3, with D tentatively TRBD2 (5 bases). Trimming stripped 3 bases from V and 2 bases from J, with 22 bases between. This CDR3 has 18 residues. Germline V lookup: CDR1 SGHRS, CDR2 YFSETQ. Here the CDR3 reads CASSSSGEPRIITDTQYF. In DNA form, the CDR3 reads TGCGCCAGCAGCTCATCTGGGGAGCCACGAATAATCACAGATACGCAGTATTTT.

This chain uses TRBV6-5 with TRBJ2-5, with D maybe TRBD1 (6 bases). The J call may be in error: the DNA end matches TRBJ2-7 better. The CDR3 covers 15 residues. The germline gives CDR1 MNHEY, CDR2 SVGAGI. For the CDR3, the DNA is TGTGCCAGCAGTTACTCCCGGACAGTCACCTACGAGCAGTACTTC. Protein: CASSYSRTVTYEQYF.

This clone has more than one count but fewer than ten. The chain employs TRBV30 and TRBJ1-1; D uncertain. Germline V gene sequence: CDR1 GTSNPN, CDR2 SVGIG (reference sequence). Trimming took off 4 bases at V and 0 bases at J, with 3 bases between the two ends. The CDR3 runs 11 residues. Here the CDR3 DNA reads TGTGCCTGGACGTTGAACACTGAAGCTTTCTTT. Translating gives CAWTLNTEAFF.

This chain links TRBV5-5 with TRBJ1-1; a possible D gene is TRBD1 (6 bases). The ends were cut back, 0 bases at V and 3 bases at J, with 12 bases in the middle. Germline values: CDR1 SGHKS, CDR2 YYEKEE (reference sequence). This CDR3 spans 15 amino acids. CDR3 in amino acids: CASSLEGGGYTEAFF. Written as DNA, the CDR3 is TGTGCCAGCAGCTTGGAAGGGGGGGGCTACACTGAAGCTTTCTTT.

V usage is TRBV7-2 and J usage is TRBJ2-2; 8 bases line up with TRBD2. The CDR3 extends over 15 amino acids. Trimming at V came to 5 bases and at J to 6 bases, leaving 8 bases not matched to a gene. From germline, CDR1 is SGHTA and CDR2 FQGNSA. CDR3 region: CASSTTKAGAGELFF. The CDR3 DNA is TGTGCCAGCAGCACTACAAAAGCGGGAGCCGGGGAGCTGTTTTTT.

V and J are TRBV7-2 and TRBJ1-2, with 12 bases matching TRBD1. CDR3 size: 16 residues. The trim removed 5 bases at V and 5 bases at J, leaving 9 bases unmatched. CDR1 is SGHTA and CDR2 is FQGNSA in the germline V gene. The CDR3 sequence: CASSKGQGANLYGYTF. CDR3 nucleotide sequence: TGTGCCAGCAGCAAGGGACAGGGGGCGAATCTATATGGCTACACCTTC.

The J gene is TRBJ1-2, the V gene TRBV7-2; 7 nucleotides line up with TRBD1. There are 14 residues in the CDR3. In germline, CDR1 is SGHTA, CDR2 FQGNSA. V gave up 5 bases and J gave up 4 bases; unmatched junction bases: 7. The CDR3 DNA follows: TGTGCCAGCAGCGCTCAGACAGGGTTCTATGGCTACACCTTC. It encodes CASSAQTGFYGYTF.

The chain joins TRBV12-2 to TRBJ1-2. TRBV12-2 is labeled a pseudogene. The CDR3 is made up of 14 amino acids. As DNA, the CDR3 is TGTGCAAGTCGCTCTATTTGGGAGAACTATGGCTACACCTTC. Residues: CASRSIWENYGYTF.

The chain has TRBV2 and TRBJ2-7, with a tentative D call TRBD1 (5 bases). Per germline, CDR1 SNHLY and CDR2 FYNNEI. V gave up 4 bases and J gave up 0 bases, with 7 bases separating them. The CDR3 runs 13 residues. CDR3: CASSGDSSYEQYF. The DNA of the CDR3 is TGTGCCAGCAGTGGAGACAGCTCCTACGAGCAGTACTTC.

CDR3 nucleotides: TGTGCCAGCAGCCTCACCAGGGGGACTAATGAAAAACTGTTTTTT. This translates into CASSLTRGTNEKLFF. The gene calls are TRBV7-2 and TRBJ1-4, with 7 bases matching TRBD1. The CDR3 sequence is 15 residues long. Trimming cost V 5 bases and J 2 bases; bases outside gene matches: 5. CDR1 SGHTA and CDR2 FQGNSA come from the germline V gene.

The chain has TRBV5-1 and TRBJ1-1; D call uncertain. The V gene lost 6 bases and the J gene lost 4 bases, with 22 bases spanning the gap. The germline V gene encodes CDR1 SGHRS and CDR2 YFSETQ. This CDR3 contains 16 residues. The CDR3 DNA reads TGCGCCAGCACCGCGGGGTTACGGGGTTTGATCACTGAAGCTTTCTTT. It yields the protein CASTAGLRGLITEAFF.

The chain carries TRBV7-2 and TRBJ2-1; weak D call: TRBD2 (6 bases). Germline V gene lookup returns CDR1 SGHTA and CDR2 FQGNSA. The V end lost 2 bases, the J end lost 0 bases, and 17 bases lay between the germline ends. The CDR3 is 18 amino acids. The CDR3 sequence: CASSLQVPGLHSYNEQFF. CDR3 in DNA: TGTGCCAGCAGCTTACAGGTTCCCGGACTACACTCCTACAATGAGCAGTTCTTC.

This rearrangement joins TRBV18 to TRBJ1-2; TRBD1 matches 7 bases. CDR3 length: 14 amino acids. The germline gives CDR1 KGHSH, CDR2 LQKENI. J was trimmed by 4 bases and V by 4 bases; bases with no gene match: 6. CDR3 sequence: CASSRDSPSYGYTF. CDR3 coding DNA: TGTGCCAGCTCACGGGACAGCCCGAGCTATGGCTACACCTTC.

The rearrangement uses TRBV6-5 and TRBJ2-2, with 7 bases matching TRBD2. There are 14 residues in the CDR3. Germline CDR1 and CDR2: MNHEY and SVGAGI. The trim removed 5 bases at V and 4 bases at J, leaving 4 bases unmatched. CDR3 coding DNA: TGTGCCAGCAGTAAGGGCGGGAGCACCGGGGAGCTGTTTTTT. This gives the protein CASSKGGSTGELFF.

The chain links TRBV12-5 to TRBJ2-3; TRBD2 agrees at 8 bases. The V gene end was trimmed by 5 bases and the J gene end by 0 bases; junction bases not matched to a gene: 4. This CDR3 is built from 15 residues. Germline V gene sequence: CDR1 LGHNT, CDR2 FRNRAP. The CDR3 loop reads CASGHPSGSTDTQYF. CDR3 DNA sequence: TGTGCTAGTGGTCACCCTAGCGGGAGCACAGATACGCAGTATTTT. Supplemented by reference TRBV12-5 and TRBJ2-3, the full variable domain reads DARVTQTPRHKVTEMGQEVTMRCQPILGHNTVFWYRQTMMQGLELLAYFRNRAPLDDSGMPKDRFSAEMPDATLATLKIQPSEPRDSAVYFCASGHPSGSTDTQYFGPGTRLTVL.

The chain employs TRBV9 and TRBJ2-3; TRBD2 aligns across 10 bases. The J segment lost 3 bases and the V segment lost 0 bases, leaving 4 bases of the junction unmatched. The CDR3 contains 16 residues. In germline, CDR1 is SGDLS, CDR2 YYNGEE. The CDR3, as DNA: TGTGCCAGCAGCGTAGAGGGTAGCGGGAGGACAGATACGCAGTATTTT. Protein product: CASSVEGSGRTDTQYF.

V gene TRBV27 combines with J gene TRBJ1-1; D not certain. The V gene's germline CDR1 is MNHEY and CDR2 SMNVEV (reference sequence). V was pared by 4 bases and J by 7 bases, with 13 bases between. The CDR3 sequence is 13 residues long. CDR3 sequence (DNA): TGTGCCAGCAGTTCCCTCAAGGCGGGTGAAGCTTTCTTT. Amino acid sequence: CASSSLKAGEAFF.

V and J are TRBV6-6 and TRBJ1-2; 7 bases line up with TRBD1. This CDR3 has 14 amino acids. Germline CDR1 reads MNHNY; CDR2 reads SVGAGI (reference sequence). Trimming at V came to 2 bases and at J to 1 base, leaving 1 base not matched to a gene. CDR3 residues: CASSYAGGNYGYTF. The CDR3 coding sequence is TGTGCCAGCAGTTACGCAGGGGGTAACTATGGCTACACCTTC.

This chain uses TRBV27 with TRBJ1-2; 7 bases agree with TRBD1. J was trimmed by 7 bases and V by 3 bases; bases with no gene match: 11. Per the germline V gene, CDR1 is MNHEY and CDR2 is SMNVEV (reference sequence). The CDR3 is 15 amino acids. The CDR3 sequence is CASSLTRQGRVGYTF. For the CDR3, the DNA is TGTGCCAGCAGTTTGACTCGACAGGGTAGGGTTGGCTACACCTTC.

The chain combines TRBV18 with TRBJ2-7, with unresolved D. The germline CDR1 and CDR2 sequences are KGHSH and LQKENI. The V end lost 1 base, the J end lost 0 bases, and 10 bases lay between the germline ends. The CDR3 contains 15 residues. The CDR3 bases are TGTGCCAGCTCACCACTCGGCCGGAGCTCCTACGAGCAGTACTTC. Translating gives CASSPLGRSSYEQYF.

The CDR3 loop is CASSSGPGGAFF. The CDR3 DNA follows: TGTGCCAGCAGTTCAGGCCCCGGGGGAGCTTTCTTT. The J gene is TRBJ1-1, the V gene TRBV28; maybe TRBD1 (5 bases). The CDR3 has 12 residues. CDR1 and CDR2 (germline): MDHEN, SYDVKM. The V end lost 4 bases, the J end lost 10 bases, and 13 bases lay between the germline ends.

The CDR3 protein is CASSLSVSSGANVLTF. Written as DNA, the CDR3 is TGTGCCAGCAGCTTATCGGTTTCCTCTGGGGCCAACGTCCTGACTTTC. The rearrangement uses TRBV7-9 and TRBJ2-6; no reliable D call. Germline V gene data show CDR1 as SEHNR and CDR2 as FQNEAQ (reference sequence). The CDR3 sequence is 16 residues long. V gave up 2 bases and J gave up 0 bases, with 8 bases separating them.

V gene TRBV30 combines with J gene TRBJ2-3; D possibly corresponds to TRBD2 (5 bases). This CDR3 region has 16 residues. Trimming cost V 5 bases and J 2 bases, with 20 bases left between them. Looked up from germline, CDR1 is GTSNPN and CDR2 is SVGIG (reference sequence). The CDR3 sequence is CAWEDRAELYTDTQYF. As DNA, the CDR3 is TGTGCCTGGGAGGATAGAGCGGAGCTTTACACAGATACGCAGTATTTT.

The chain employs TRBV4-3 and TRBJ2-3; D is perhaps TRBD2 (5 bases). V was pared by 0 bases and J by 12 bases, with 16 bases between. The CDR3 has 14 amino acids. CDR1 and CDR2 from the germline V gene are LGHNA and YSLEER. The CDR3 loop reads CASSQEGGLAPQYF. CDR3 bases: TGCGCCAGCAGCCAAGAAGGTGGGCTAGCCCCACAGTATTTT.

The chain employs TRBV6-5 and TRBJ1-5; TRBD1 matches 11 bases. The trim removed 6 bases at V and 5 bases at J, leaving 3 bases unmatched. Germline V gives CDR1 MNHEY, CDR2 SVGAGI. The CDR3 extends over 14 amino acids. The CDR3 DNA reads TGTGCCAGCAGGGGACAGGGGGGTCATCAGCCCCAGCATTTT. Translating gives CASRGQGGHQPQHF.

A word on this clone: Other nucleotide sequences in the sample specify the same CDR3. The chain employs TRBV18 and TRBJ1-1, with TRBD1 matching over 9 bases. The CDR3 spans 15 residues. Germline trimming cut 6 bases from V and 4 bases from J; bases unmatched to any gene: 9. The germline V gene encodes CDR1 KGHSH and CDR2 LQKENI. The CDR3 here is CASSRQGVFATEAFF. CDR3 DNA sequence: TGTGCCAGCTCGAGACAGGGGGTTTTCGCCACTGAAGCTTTCTTT.